Sequencing of this T cell receptor (beta chain) was carried out in a study of blood T cell repertoires in COVID-19. Study overall: PBMCs, B-cell-depleted T cells, or T cells were the source of the cDNA or gDNA that made up the material.

This clone came up once. Assay: immunoSEQ multiplex PCR; the TCRdb copy retains only in-frame clones and omits some. The data contain 200,000 to 300,000 clones, 70% to 85% of them seen just once; the ten biggest clones take up 1.5% to 2%. The CDR3 runs to 16 residues. The germline V gene has CDR1 LNHDA and CDR2 SQIVND (reference sequence). Trimming removed 7 bases at V and 7 bases at J, with 24 bases between. The source material was peripheral blood. The sequence came from an elderly woman with acute or convalescent COVID-19. The rearrangement uses TRBV19 and TRBJ2-3; tentatively, D is TRBD2 (6 bases). In nucleotides, the CDR3 is TGTGCCAGTACCGAATTCCCGGGACTTACAACACATACGCAGTATTTT. This sequence encodes CASTEFPGLTTHTQYF.